These 21 T cell receptor beta chains were all obtained from the same sample, sequenced in a study of T cell responses to AZD1222 COVID-19 vaccine. Clones were read by immunoSEQ multiplex PCR, and TCRdb kept only the in-frame ones, dropping some. This sample carries about 120,000 clones, roughly nine tenths of them seen once, and the ten largest clones take 4% to 5.5%. The specimen was peripheral blood, collected on day 0 of AZD1222 vaccination. Receptors were obtained from an adult in good health.

This rearrangement joins TRBV6-5 to TRBJ2-7; TRBD2 matches at 8 bases. Germline lookup yields CDR1 MNHEY and CDR2 SVGAGI. This CDR3 contains 14 residues. The junction had 8 bases not matched to a gene; V was cut back by 8 bases and J by 2 bases. CDR3 sequence reads: CASWTGGSTYEQYF. In DNA, the CDR3 is TGTGCCAGCTGGACGGGGGGGAGTACCTACGAGCAGTACTTC.

The chain combines TRBV12-3 or TRBV12-4 with TRBJ2-1; D not resolved. CDR3 size: 11 residues. V was clipped by 7 bases and J by 5 bases, with 6 bases between them. The CDR3 DNA sequence: TGTGCCAGCACGGCCGACAATGAGCAGTTCTTC. Translated: CASTADNEQFF.

The CDR3 region has the DNA TGCGCCAGCAGCCAAGATCCGGGTTTTACTAGCACAGATACGCAGTATTTT. Translated: CASSQDPGFTSTDTQYF. This chain links TRBV4-3 with TRBJ2-3; the D is unclear. Germline lookup yields CDR1 LGHNA and CDR2 YSLEER. V was pared by 0 bases and J by 0 bases, with 13 bases between. The length of the CDR3 is 17 residues.

V is TRBV7-3 and J is TRBJ2-5, with 11 positions matching TRBD2. This CDR3 has 16 residues. CDR1 and CDR2 from the germline V gene are SGHTA and FQGTGA. The ends lost 2 bases at V and 2 bases at J; junction bases unmatched: 4. The CDR3 sequence: CASSLDGLAGQETQYF. In DNA, the CDR3 is TGTGCCAGCAGCTTAGACGGACTAGCGGGTCAAGAGACCCAGTACTTC.

V and J are TRBV3-1 (or the pseudogene TRBV3-2) and TRBJ2-7; 9 nucleotides agree with TRBD1. Germline CDR1 and CDR2: LGHDT and YNNKEL (reference sequence). CDR3 length: 15 amino acids. J was trimmed by 1 base and V by 6 bases; bases with no gene match: 7. The CDR3 sequence: CASRDRDRDSYEQYF. The DNA for the CDR3 is TGTGCCAGCAGGGACCGGGACAGGGATTCCTACGAGCAGTACTTC.

The chain carries TRBV7-9 and TRBJ1-1, with D possibly being TRBD1 (5 bases). The germline V gene has CDR1 SEHNR and CDR2 FQNEAQ (reference sequence). Trimming pared 7 bases from V and 2 bases from J, leaving 11 bases between. There are 13 residues in the CDR3. CDR3 loop: CASTLGVNTEAFF. As DNA, the CDR3 is TGTGCCAGCACCTTGGGGGTCAACACTGAAGCTTTCTTT.

The chain is built from TRBV3-1 (or the pseudogene TRBV3-2) and TRBJ1-1, with unresolved D. The CDR3 has 14 residues. V lost 1 base and J 2 bases, leaving 8 bases between the germline ends. Germline V gene data show CDR1 as LGHDT and CDR2 as YNNKEL (reference sequence). As DNA, the CDR3 is TGTGCCAGCAGCCAAGGTGCAGCCAACACTGAAGCTTTCTTT. The encoded protein is CASSQGAANTEAFF.

The rearrangement uses TRBV2 and TRBJ1-6; 7 positions agree with TRBD1. CDR1 is SNHLY, CDR2 FYNNEI, per germline. The junction had 6 bases not matched to a gene; V was cut back by 7 bases and J by 18 bases. This CDR3 is 10 amino acids long. CDR3: CASKGQYPHF. CDR3 sequence (DNA): TGTGCCAGCAAGGGACAGTATCCCCACTTT.

The chain is built from TRBV7-2 and TRBJ2-2; TRBD2 matches 14 bases. Germline CDR1 reads SGHTA; CDR2 reads FQGNSA. V lost 4 bases, J lost 7 bases, and 8 bases stayed unmatched. The CDR3 is made up of 17 amino acids. The chain's CDR3 is CASSSGLAGGPGGELFF. The CDR3, as DNA: TGTGCCAGCAGCTCCGGACTAGCGGGGGGCCCCGGCGGGGAGCTGTTTTTT.

The genes are TRBV5-1 and TRBJ2-1, with D hard to call. V was shortened by 4 bases and J by 4 bases, with 9 bases between the two germline ends. This CDR3 comprises 13 residues. The germline gives CDR1 SGHRS, CDR2 YFSETQ. The CDR3 region has the DNA TGCGCCAGCAGCCCACGCGTTTACAATGAGCAGTTCTTC. This gives the protein CASSPRVYNEQFF.

The CDR3 is CASSLGGRGGGEQYF. The CDR3 nucleotides are TGTGCCAGCAGCTTAGGAGGAAGGGGGGGCGGCGAGCAGTACTTC. J is TRBJ2-7 and V is TRBV7-2, with TRBD2 as a possible D gene (7 bases). V was clipped by 1 base and J by 6 bases, with 16 bases between them. This CDR3 comprises 15 residues. Looked up from germline, CDR1 is SGHTA and CDR2 is FQGNSA.

The V call is TRBV5-6, the J call TRBJ1-5; 10 nucleotides align to TRBD1. This CDR3 has 15 amino acids. CDR1 and CDR2 (germline): SGHDT, YYEEEE. The J segment lost 5 bases and the V segment lost 0 bases, leaving 2 bases of the junction unmatched. The CDR3 sequence is CASSLAGTGDQPQHF. The DNA for the CDR3 is TGTGCCAGCAGCTTGGCCGGGACAGGGGATCAGCCCCAGCATTTT.

The chain links TRBV7-9 to TRBJ2-7, with D perhaps matching TRBD1 (5 bases). The CDR3 spans 14 residues. V lost 1 base and J 7 bases, leaving 14 bases between the germline ends. The germline V gene encodes CDR1 SEHNR and CDR2 FQNEAQ (reference sequence). CDR3 region: CASSLGGRVEEQYF. Here the CDR3 DNA reads TGTGCCAGCAGCTTAGGCGGCAGGGTGGAAGAGCAGTACTTC.

The gene calls are TRBV19 and TRBJ1-2; possible D gene TRBD1, 6 bases. CDR3 length: 14 amino acids. The V end was cut by 4 bases, the J end by 4 bases, with 13 bases between. Germline loops: CDR1 LNHDA, CDR2 SQIVND (reference sequence). CDR3 DNA sequence: TGTGCCAGTAGTAGCGGACAGACCCGCTATGGCTACACCTTC. It is translated as CASSSGQTRYGYTF.

The chain has TRBV24-1 and TRBJ2-3; D perhaps matches TRBD1 (6 bases). The germline V gene encodes CDR1 KGHDR and CDR2 SFDVKD. This CDR3 is 15 amino acids long. V was clipped by 3 bases and J by 4 bases, with 13 bases between them. The CDR3 bases are TGTGCCACCAGTGATACCACAGGGATTCCAGATACGCAGTATTTT. Residues: CATSDTTGIPDTQYF.

This clone appeared a single time. The CDR3 loop is CASSLHRGPGELFF. CDR3 bases: TGCGCCAGCAGCCTCCACCGGGGCCCCGGGGAGCTGTTTTTT. The chain recombines TRBV4-3 with TRBJ2-2; D tentatively fits TRBD1 or TRBD2 (5 bases each). This CDR3 comprises 14 residues. The ends were cut back, 4 bases at V and 6 bases at J, with 12 bases in the middle. In germline, CDR1 is LGHNA, CDR2 YSLEER.

The rearrangement links TRBV6-5 to TRBJ2-7; 7 nucleotides agree with TRBD1. Germline V gene lookup returns CDR1 MNHEY and CDR2 SVGAGI. Losses at the gene ends were 5 bases for V and 2 bases for J; bases not matched to a gene: 6. There are 14 residues in the CDR3. CDR3 residues: CASSRRGQTYEQYF. CDR3 DNA: TGTGCCAGCAGTCGAAGGGGGCAAACCTACGAGCAGTACTTC.

This clone appeared once. The chain has TRBV21-1 and TRBJ1-2; TRBD1 was called by the table and not checked on the DNA. TRBV21-1 is a pseudogene segment. CDR3 length: 16 residues. This CDR3 is CASSKKSPWTGNGYTF. CDR3 coding DNA: TGTGCCAGCAGCAAAAAAAGTCCCTGGACAGGGAATGGCTACACCTTC.

The chain links TRBV29-1 to TRBJ2-1, with D perhaps matching TRBD1 (6 bases). CDR3 length equals 13 residues. The V gene lost 7 bases and the J gene lost 5 bases, with 15 bases spanning the gap. Looked up from germline, CDR1 is SQVTM and CDR2 is ANQGSEA. The CDR3 is CSATHYRDNEQFF. The DNA of the CDR3 is TGCAGCGCCACCCATTACAGGGACAATGAGCAGTTCTTC.

This clone was counted a few times. The CDR3, as DNA: TGTGCCTGGTGGGGACAGGGTGGTGATTCACCCCTCCACTTT. As protein: CAWWGQGGDSPLHF. This chain links TRBV30 with TRBJ1-6; TRBD1 aligns across 9 bases. The CDR3 has 14 residues. Trimming took 5 bases from V and 8 from J; bases not matched to a gene: 7. CDR1 is GTSNPN, CDR2 SVGIG, per germline (reference sequence).

This chain uses TRBV6-4 with TRBJ2-7, with TRBD2 matching over 7 bases. The CDR3 is 16 amino acids. The junction had 12 bases not matched to a gene; V was cut back by 2 bases and J by 5 bases. From germline, CDR1 is MRHNA and CDR2 SNTAGT. The CDR3 sequence is CASSDRGVRDSDEQYF. In DNA, the CDR3 is TGTGCCAGCAGTGACCGGGGGGTGAGGGATTCGGACGAGCAGTACTTC.